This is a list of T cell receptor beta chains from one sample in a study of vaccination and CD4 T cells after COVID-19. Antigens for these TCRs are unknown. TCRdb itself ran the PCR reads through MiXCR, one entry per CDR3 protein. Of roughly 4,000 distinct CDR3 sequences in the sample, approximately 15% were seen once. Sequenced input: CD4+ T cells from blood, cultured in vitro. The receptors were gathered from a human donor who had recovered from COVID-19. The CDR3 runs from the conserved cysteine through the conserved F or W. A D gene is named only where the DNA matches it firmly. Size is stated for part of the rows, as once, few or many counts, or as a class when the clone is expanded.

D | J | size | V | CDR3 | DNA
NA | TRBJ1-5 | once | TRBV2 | CASAAGPNQPQHF | TGTGCCAGCGCGGCCGGGCCAAATCAGCCCCAGCATTTT
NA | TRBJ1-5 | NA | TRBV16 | CASSPRRENQPQHF | TGTGCCAGCAGCCCCCGACGGGAGAATCAGCCTCAGCATTTT
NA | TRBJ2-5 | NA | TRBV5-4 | CASSLIPGETQYF | TGTGCCAGCAGCTTGATACCAGGGGAGACCCAGTACTTC
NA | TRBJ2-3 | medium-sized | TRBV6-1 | CASRFTSGSSTDTQYF | TGTGCCAGCAGGTTCACGAGCGGTTCTAGCACAGATACGCAGTATTTT
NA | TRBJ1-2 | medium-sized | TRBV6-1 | CASSWDGMWYGYTF | TGTGCCAGCAGCTGGGACGGGATGTGGTATGGCTACACCTTC
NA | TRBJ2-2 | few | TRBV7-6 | CASSVQPQGTGELFF | TGTGCCAGCAGCGTACAGCCCCAGGGAACCGGGGAGCTGTTTTTT
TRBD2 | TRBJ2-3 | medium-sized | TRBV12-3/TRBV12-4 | CASTTSGSTDTQYF | TGTGCCAGCACCACTAGCGGTAGCACAGATACGCAGTATTTT
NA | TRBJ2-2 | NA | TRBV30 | CAWNTGPGELFF | TGTGCCTGGAACACGGGCCCCGGGGAGCTGTTTTTT
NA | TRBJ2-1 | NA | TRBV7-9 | CASSYSAYDHNEQFF | TGTGCCAGCAGCTATAGCGCCTACGACCACAATGAGCAGTTCTTC
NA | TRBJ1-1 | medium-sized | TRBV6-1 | CASTKGEKAFF | TGTGCCAGCACGAAAGGGGAAAAAGCTTTCTTT
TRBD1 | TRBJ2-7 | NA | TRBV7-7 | CASSLGQGRSEQYF | TGTGCTAGCAGCTTGGGACAGGGCCGGTCCGAGCAGTACTTC
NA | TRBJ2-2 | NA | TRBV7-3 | CASSLVSTGELFF | TGTGCCAGCAGCCTAGTCTCAACCGGGGAGCTGTTTTTT
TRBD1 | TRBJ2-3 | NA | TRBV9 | CASSVRDRGTGDTQYF | TGTGCCAGCAGCGTCCGGGACAGGGGCACAGGAGATACGCAGTATTTT
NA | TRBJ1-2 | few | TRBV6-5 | CASSSKSRGYTF | TGTGCCAGCAGTTCCAAATCGAGGGGCTACACCTTC
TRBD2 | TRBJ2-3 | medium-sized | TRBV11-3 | CASSFSGGNTDTQYF | TGTGCCAGCAGCTTCAGCGGGGGGAACACAGATACGCAGTATTTT
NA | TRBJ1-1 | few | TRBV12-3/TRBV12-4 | CASSLTLGGEAFF | TGTGCCAGCAGTTTAACTTTAGGCGGTGAAGCTTTCTTT
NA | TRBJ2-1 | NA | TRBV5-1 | CASSLQGSSYNEQFF | TGCGCCAGCAGCTTACAAGGGAGCTCCTACAATGAGCAGTTCTTC
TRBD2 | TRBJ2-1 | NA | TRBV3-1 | CASSQDFSGGETHEQFF | TGTGCCAGCAGCCAAGATTTTAGCGGGGGGGAGACCCATGAGCAGTTCTTC
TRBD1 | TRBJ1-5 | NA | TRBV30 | CAWSGTGGNQPQHF | TGTGCCTGGAGTGGGACAGGAGGCAATCAGCCCCAGCATTTT
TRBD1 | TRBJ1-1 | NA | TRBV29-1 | CSVERTGGAEAFF | TGCAGCGTTGAAAGGACAGGGGGGGCTGAAGCTTTCTTT
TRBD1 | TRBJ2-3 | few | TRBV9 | CASSPSLGQGTDTQYF | TGTGCCAGCAGCCCCTCCTTGGGACAGGGAACAGATACGCAGTATTTT
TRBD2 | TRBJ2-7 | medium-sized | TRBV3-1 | CASSQGAGSYEQYF | TGTGCCAGCAGCCAAGGAGCGGGGTCCTACGAGCAGTACTTC
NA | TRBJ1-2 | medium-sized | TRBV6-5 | CASSYSGTNQGNYGYTF | TGTGCCAGCAGTTACTCCGGGACCAACCAAGGAAACTATGGCTACACCTTC
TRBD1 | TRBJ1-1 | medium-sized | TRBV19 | CASSSSDTGVLNTEAFF | TGTGCCAGTAGTAGTAGTGATACAGGGGTACTGAACACTGAAGCTTTCTTT
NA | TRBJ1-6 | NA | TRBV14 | CASSLLWGPEAIRSPLHF | TGTGCCAGCAGCCTATTATGGGGCCCGGAGGCTATTCGGTCACCCCTCCACTTT
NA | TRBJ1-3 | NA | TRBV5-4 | CASSLGSGNTIYF | TGTGCCAGCAGCTTGGGCTCTGGAAACACCATATATTTT
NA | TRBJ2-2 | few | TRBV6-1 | CASSQGGPGELFF | TGTGCCAGCAGTCAAGGGGGACCCGGGGAGCTGTTTTTT
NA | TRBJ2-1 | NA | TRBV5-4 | CASSLAGSGTQFF | TGTGCCAGCAGCTTGGCCGGGAGTGGAACACAGTTCTTC
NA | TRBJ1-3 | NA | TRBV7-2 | CASSSLTGYTIYF | TGTGCCAGCAGCTCCTTAACAGGATACACCATATATTTT
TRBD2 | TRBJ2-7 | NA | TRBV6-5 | CASSYGRGFFGGVSYEQYF | TGTGCCAGCAGTTACGGGAGGGGTTTTTTCGGGGGGGTCTCCTACGAGCAGTACTTC
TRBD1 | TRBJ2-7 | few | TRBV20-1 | CSATRGLSYEQYF | TGCAGTGCTACCAGGGGGCTCTCCTACGAGCAGTACTTC